This TCR beta chain stems from a study of blood T cells in healthy people across ages. This CDR3 is 16 amino acids long. V gave up 7 bases and J gave up 0 bases; unmatched junction bases: 6. CDR1 MNHEY and CDR2 SMNVEV come from the germline V gene (reference sequence). Extractions gave at least 5.5 micrograms of total RNA per sample. The authors ran a second PCR of roughly 7 to 11 cycles using a sample-barcoded 5' primer and a J-beta primer mix. From the 5' RACE reads, TCRdb called clonotypes with MiXCR, one entry per CDR3 protein. The profile shows about 1.5 million distinct CDR3 sequences, about 43% of them singletons. A few counts support this clonotype. Its antigen is not identified. The study, taken as a whole, reports: PBMCs went unsorted, and a conclusive naive versus antigen-experienced comparison was therefore prevented. Getting older went along with TCR beta diversity per million T cells dropping roughly linearly.

The chain joins TRBV27 to TRBJ2-6, with 7 bases that match TRBD1. Source material: blood. The TCR was taken from a young woman in good health. This chain's CDR3 is CASKQGSHSGANVLTF. Written as DNA, the CDR3 is TGTGCCAGCAAACAGGGGTCCCACTCTGGGGCCAACGTCCTGACTTTC.